The sequence of this T cell receptor beta chain was determined in a study of lymphopenia after photon versus proton radiotherapy. Study outcomes and limitations: Photon-treated patients lost naive T cells and TCR diversity; proton-treated stayed stable. Authors raise, but do not show, better survival with proton therapy. In patients who died, overall survival fell as post-nadir TCR diversity dropped more. Oligoclonal CD8+ Temra expansion after nadir drove photon patients' diversity drop.

Germline loops: CDR1 LGHNA, CDR2 YSLEER. Trimming removed 2 bases at V and 9 bases at J, with 14 bases between. The CDR3 has 14 residues. Measured with immunoSEQ multiplex PCR; TCRdb has only the in-frame clones, and not every one. The sample carries about 160,000 clones, about 88% recorded once. Regarding this clone: The target antigen is unknown.

This sequence originates from a man in his fifties or sixties with gastric cancer. The material sequenced was peripheral blood, taken from a patient treated with photon-based radiotherapy. The rearrangement joins TRBV4-3 to TRBJ2-1; D is possibly TRBD2 (6 bases). CDR3 loop: CASSQWPAGGEQFF. CDR3 nucleotide sequence: TGCGCCAGCAGCCAATGGCCAGCGGGCGGTGAGCAGTTCTTC.